Shown below are 24 T cell receptor beta chains from a single sample sequenced in a study of shared clonotypes between healthy human individuals. Profiled with immunoSEQ multiplex PCR; TCRdb holds only in-frame clones, not every one. The data hold about 490,000 clones, with 81% observed a single time. Sequencing was carried out using PBMCs. The receptors were sampled from a woman in her thirties or forties in good health. Some clones in this sample may be carry-over from other donors' samples.

The chain is built from TRBV5-1 and TRBJ1-2; D may be TRBD1 (5 bases). The CDR3 covers 15 residues. V gave up 4 bases and J gave up 10 bases, with 23 bases separating them. The germline V gene encodes CDR1 SGHRS and CDR2 YFSETQ. The CDR3 loop is CASSPRAGRAENYTF. The CDR3 DNA follows: TGCGCCAGCAGCCCGAGGGCGGGGCGCGCCGAAAACTACACCTTC.

The V call is TRBV7-2, the J call TRBJ1-4; weak D call: TRBD1 (6 bases). The CDR3 loop spans 14 amino acids. The germline V and J ends were trimmed by 5 bases and 6 bases, with 13 bases remaining between them. The germline V gene encodes CDR1 SGHTA and CDR2 FQGNSA. The CDR3 sequence is CASSQYRADEKLFF. The CDR3 DNA is TGTGCCAGCAGCCAATACAGGGCGGATGAAAAACTGTTTTTT.

The rearrangement links TRBV11-3 to TRBJ2-3; TRBD1 or TRBD2 may be the D gene (5 bases each). The germline CDR1 and CDR2 sequences are SGHNT and YENEEA. This CDR3 spans 15 amino acids. Trimming stripped 1 base from V and 4 bases from J, with 12 bases between. Written as DNA, the CDR3 is TGTGCCAGCAGCTTAGGGGGGAGCCGGGCAGATACGCAGTATTTT. This codes for CASSLGGSRADTQYF.

The chain has TRBV30 and TRBJ1-4; 10 nucleotides line up with TRBD1. CDR1 and CDR2 (germline): GTSNPN, SVGIG (reference sequence). The CDR3 has 12 amino acids. Unmatched junction bases numbered 6, after V lost 5 bases and J lost 12 bases. CDR3 nucleotides: TGTGCCTGGGGGACAGGGGTGAGGGAACTGTTTTTT. This gives the protein CAWGTGVRELFF.

Note on this clone: Since a far larger clone is one base different, this is likely a read error. The rearrangement links TRBV28 to TRBJ2-2, with 10 bases aligning to TRBD2. Germline-derived CDR1 and CDR2 are MDHEN and SYDVKM. CDR3 length: 18 amino acids. CDR3 nucleotides: TGTGCCAGCAGTTTTCCCCGGGCGGGACTAGCGAACACCGGGGCGCTGTTTTTT. Translation: CASSFPRAGLANTGALFF.

The CDR3: CATSRDPRATEAFF. In DNA form, the CDR3 reads TGTGCCACCAGCAGAGATCCCAGGGCCACTGAAGCTTTCTTT. The rearrangement uses TRBV15 and TRBJ1-1; TRBD1 might be the D (5 bases). The CDR3 covers 14 residues. V lost 0 bases and J lost 4, with 9 bases in between. Germline assignment: CDR1 LNHNV and CDR2 YYDKDF (reference sequence).

Worth noting for this clone: The sample holds other DNA sequences that translate to the same CDR3. The chain couples TRBV25-1 to TRBJ1-2, with D unclear. The CDR3 totals 12 residues. Trimming pared 5 bases from V and 0 bases from J, leaving 4 bases between. Germline V gene data show CDR1 as MGHDK and CDR2 as SYGVNS. As DNA, the CDR3 is TGTGCCAGCAGTAGAGCTAACTATGGCTACACCTTC. This sequence encodes CASSRANYGYTF.

The chain carries TRBV9 and TRBJ2-2; TRBD1 matches 9 bases. This CDR3 region has 17 residues. Germline loops: CDR1 SGDLS, CDR2 YYNGEE. Germline trimming cut 3 bases from V and 4 bases from J; bases unmatched to any gene: 10. Here the CDR3 DNA reads TGTGCCAGCAGCGATATTGTGGGGACAGGGCCCACCGGGGAGCTGTTTTTT. Residues: CASSDIVGTGPTGELFF.

This sequence joins TRBV7-9 and TRBJ1-4; D not resolved. CDR1 is SEHNR, CDR2 FQNEAQ, per germline (reference sequence). V lost 5 bases to trimming and J lost 9 bases, with 22 bases between them. The length of the CDR3 is 16 residues. This CDR3 reads CASSGYGGPLGQKLFF. The CDR3 region has the DNA TGTGCCAGCAGCGGGTACGGCGGGCCACTCGGGCAAAAACTGTTTTTT.

The gene calls are TRBV11-2 and TRBJ2-5, with D perhaps matching TRBD1 (5 bases). Trimming cost V 5 bases and J 0 bases, with 10 bases left between them. There are 14 residues in the CDR3. Per the germline V gene, CDR1 is SGHAT and CDR2 is FQNNGV. CDR3 sequence (DNA): TGTGCCAGCAGCCCCACAGGAAACCAAGAGACCCAGTACTTC. Its translation: CASSPTGNQETQYF.

The rearrangement joins TRBV6-5 to TRBJ2-2; D remains unclear. Trimming stripped 0 bases from V and 1 base from J, with 3 bases between. The CDR3 has 14 residues. CDR1 is MNHEY and CDR2 is SVGAGI in the germline V gene. CDR3 protein: CASSYSGNTGELFF. DNA for the CDR3: TGTGCCAGCAGTTACTCAGGGAACACCGGGGAGCTGTTTTTT.

This chain uses TRBV28 with TRBJ2-1; 10 bases line up with TRBD1. The CDR3 extends over 14 amino acids. The V gene's germline CDR1 is MDHEN and CDR2 SYDVKM. J was trimmed by 5 bases and V by 2 bases; bases with no gene match: 0. The CDR3 loop is CASSLGQGDNEQFF. CDR3 DNA sequence: TGTGCCAGCAGTTTAGGACAGGGGGACAATGAGCAGTTCTTC.

This clone was observed a few times. The chain couples TRBV15 to TRBJ2-3; D is unresolved. Germline V gives CDR1 LNHNV, CDR2 YYDKDF (reference sequence). The CDR3 contains 15 residues. Deletions cut 3 bases from V and 2 bases from J, with 12 bases between. CDR3 bases: TGTGCCACCAGCAGGTCCAGCGATCCCACAGATACGCAGTATTTT. Protein sequence: CATSRSSDPTDTQYF.

CDR3 nucleotide sequence: TGTGCCAGCAGCCCCGGACTAGCGGGAGGGCTCGGGAGAGAGACCCAGTACTTC. This codes for CASSPGLAGGLGRETQYF. The genes are TRBV9 and TRBJ2-5, with 15 bases identical to TRBD2. The CDR3 is 18 amino acids. V gave up 4 bases and J gave up 4 bases; unmatched junction bases: 11. Germline V gives CDR1 SGDLS, CDR2 YYNGEE.

For this clone: A read error likely explains this, since a far larger clone differs by one base. The V and J genes are TRBV11-3 and TRBJ2-2; D not certain. The CDR3 has 14 amino acids. From germline, CDR1 is SGHNT and CDR2 YENEEA. Trimming removed 1 base at V and 4 bases at J, with 7 bases between. The CDR3 protein is CASSLVRSTGELFF. CDR3 nucleotides: TGTGCCAGCAGCTTAGTGAGGAGCACCGGGGAGCTGTTTTTT. The whole variable domain, filled in from reference TRBV11-3 and TRBJ2-2, reads EAGVVQSPRYKIIEKKQPVAFWCNPISGHNTLYWYLQNLGQGPELLIRYENEEAVDDSQLPKDRFSAERLKGVDSTLKIQPAELGDSAVYLCASSLVRSTGELFFGEGSRLTVL.

The genes are TRBV27 and TRBJ2-2, with 13 positions matching TRBD2. J lost 2 bases, V lost 7 bases, and 7 bases had no gene match. Germline V CDR1 and CDR2: MNHEY, SMNVEV (reference sequence). This CDR3 comprises 17 residues. This CDR3 is CASTLGLAGANTGELFF. The CDR3 DNA is TGTGCCAGCACCCTAGGACTAGCGGGGGCAAACACCGGGGAGCTGTTTTTT.

On this clone itself: This sequence is one base from a far larger clone and is likely a read error. This chain uses TRBV30 with TRBJ2-2; TRBD1 aligns across 7 bases. From germline, CDR1 is GTSNPN and CDR2 SVGIG (reference sequence). This CDR3 is 15 amino acids long. The CDR3 here is CAWSMTTGRPGELLF. As DNA, the CDR3 is TGTGCCTGGAGTATGACGACAGGGCGTCCCGGGGAGCTGCTTTTT.

The V and J genes are TRBV7-2 and TRBJ1-2; 9 bases line up with TRBD1. V lost 5 bases to trimming and J lost 4 bases; unmatched junction nucleotides: 5. Germline lookup yields CDR1 SGHTA and CDR2 FQGNSA. The CDR3 runs to 14 residues. In DNA form, the CDR3 reads TGTGCCAGCAGCCCGGACAGGGGAGGCTATGGCTACACCTTC. Its protein product is CASSPDRGGYGYTF.

About this clone: One base separates it from a far larger clone, so it is likely a read error. In the same sample, other DNA sequences code for this CDR3. The gene calls are TRBV6-5 and TRBJ2-7; D perhaps matches TRBD2 (5 bases). V was cut by 9 bases and J by 3 bases, with 15 bases left in between. The CDR3 loop spans 13 amino acids. Per germline, CDR1 MNHEY and CDR2 SVGAGI. For the CDR3, the DNA is TGTGCCAGTCGGGCGGGCGGAAACTACGAGCAGTACTTC. Translation: CASRAGGNYEQYF.

This sequence joins TRBV19 and TRBJ1-1, with D uncertain. Germline V gene sequence: CDR1 LNHDA, CDR2 SQIVND (reference sequence). V lost 8 bases, J lost 5 bases, and 18 bases lay in between. The CDR3 is 14 residues long. The CDR3 DNA reads TGTGCCAGTTCGGGTCTGAGGGCATGGACTGAAGCTTTCTTT. The encoded protein is CASSGLRAWTEAFF.

V and J are TRBV9 and TRBJ1-2, with D unclear. The CDR3 sequence is 12 residues long. Germline V gene data show CDR1 as SGDLS and CDR2 as YYNGEE. Trimming removed 4 bases at V and 8 bases at J, with 12 bases between. The CDR3 region is CASSPGAGGYTF. The DNA for the CDR3 is TGTGCCAGCAGCCCCGGAGCCGGAGGCTACACCTTC.

In the case of this clone: A far more abundant clone sits one base away, making this likely a read error. Other DNA sequences in this specimen translate into the identical CDR3. The V call is TRBV6-5, the J call TRBJ2-7, with D maybe TRBD1 (6 bases). Germline values: CDR1 MNHEY, CDR2 SVGAGI. There are 12 residues in the CDR3. V was clipped by 6 bases and J by 3 bases, with 9 bases between them. The CDR3: CASRRTDYEQYF. Here the CDR3 DNA reads TGTGCCAGCAGGAGGACAGACTACGAGCAGTACTTC.

J is TRBJ2-1 and V is TRBV9; either TRBD1 or TRBD2 may fit D (6 bases each). The CDR3 has 12 amino acids. V was shortened by 0 bases and J by 9 bases, with 7 bases between the two germline ends. Germline CDR1 and CDR2: SGDLS and YYNGEE. This chain's CDR3 is CASSVGGAEQFF. As DNA, the CDR3 is TGTGCCAGCAGCGTAGGGGGGGCTGAGCAGTTCTTC.

As to this clone: A much larger clone differs from this one at a single base, so this may be a read error. This CDR3 is also generated by other DNA sequences in the sample. The V and J genes are TRBV7-3 and TRBJ2-2, with TRBD1 matching over 11 bases. The CDR3 length is 15 residues. CDR1 and CDR2 from the germline V gene are SGHTA and FQGTGA. The trim removed 4 bases at V and 8 bases at J, leaving 6 bases unmatched. The CDR3 loop reads CASSSPGQGAGELFF. The CDR3 coding sequence is TGTGCCAGCAGCTCACCCGGACAGGGGGCAGGGGAGCTGTTTTTT. The whole variable domain, remainder taken from reference TRBV7-3 and TRBJ2-2, is GAGVSQTPSNKVTEKGKYVELRCDPISGHTALYWYRQSLGQGPEFLIYFQGTGAADDSGLPNDRFFAVRPEGSVSTLKIQRTERGDSAVYLCASSSPGQGAGELFFGEGSRLTVL.